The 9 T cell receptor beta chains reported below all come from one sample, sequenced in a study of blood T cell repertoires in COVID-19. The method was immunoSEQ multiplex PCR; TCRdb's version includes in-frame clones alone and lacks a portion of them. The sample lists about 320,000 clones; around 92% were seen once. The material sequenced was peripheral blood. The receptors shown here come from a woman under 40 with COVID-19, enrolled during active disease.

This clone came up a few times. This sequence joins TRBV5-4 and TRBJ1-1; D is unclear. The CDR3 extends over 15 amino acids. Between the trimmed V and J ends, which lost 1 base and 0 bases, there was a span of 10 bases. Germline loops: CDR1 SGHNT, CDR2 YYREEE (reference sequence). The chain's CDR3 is CASSLFAGLNTEAFF. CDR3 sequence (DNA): TGTGCCAGCAGCTTGTTCGCGGGTCTGAACACTGAAGCTTTCTTT. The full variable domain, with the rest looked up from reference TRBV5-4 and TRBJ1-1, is ETGVTQSPTHLIKTRGQQVTLRCSSQSGHNTVSWYQQALGQGPQFIFQYYREEENGRGNFPPRFSGLQFPNYSSELNVNALELDDSALYLCASSLFAGLNTEAFFGQGTRLTVV.

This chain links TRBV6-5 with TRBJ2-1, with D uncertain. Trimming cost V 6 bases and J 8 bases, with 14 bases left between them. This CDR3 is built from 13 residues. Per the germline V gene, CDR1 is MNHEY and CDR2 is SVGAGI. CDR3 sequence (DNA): TGTGCCAGCAGCCTCTTAAACACCTATGAGCAGTTCTTC. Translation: CASSLLNTYEQFF.

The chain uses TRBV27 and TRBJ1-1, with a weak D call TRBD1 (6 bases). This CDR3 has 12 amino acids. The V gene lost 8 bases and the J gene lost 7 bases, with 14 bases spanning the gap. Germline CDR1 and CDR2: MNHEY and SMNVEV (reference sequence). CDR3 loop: CASSQGGLEAFF. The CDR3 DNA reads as TGTGCCAGCTCCCAAGGGGGTCTTGAAGCTTTCTTT.

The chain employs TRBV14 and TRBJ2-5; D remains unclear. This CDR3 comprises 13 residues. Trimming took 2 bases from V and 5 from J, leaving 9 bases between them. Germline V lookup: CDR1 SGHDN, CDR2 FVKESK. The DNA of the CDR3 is TGTGCCAGCAGCCAACTTGCGTGGGAGACCCAGTACTTC. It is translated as CASSQLAWETQYF.

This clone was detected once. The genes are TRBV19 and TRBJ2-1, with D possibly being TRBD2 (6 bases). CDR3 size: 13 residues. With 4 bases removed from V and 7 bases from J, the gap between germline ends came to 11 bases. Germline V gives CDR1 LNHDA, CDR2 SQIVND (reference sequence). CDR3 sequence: CASSSWAGNEQFF. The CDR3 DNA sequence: TGTGCCAGTAGTAGTTGGGCGGGGAATGAGCAGTTCTTC.

In DNA form, the CDR3 reads TGTGCCAGTAAGGAGGAGGGACTACGTGGGCAGTTCTTC. It yields the protein CASKEEGLRGQFF. This rearrangement joins TRBV19 to TRBJ2-1; 7 bases agree with TRBD2. Unmatched junction bases numbered 12, after V lost 7 bases and J lost 12 bases. Germline V lookup: CDR1 LNHDA, CDR2 SQIVND (reference sequence). The CDR3 consists of 13 residues.

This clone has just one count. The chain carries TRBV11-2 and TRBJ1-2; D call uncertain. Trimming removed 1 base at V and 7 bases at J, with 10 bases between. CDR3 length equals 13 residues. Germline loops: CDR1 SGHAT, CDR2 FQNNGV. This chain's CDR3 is CASSLVPRSGYTF. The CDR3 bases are TGTGCCAGCAGCTTAGTTCCCAGGTCTGGCTACACCTTC.

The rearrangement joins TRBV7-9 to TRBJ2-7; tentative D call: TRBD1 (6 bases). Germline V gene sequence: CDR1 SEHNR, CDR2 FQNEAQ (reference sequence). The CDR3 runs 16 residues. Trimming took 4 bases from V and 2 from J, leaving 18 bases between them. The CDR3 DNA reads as TGTGCCAGCAGCTCGACAACAGGACAGCGGACCTACGAGCAGTACTTC. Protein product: CASSSTTGQRTYEQYF.

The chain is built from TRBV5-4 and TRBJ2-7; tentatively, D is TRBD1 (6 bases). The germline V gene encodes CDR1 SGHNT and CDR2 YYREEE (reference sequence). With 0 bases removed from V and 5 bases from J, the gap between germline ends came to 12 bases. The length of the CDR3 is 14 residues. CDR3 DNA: TGTGCCAGCAGCTTGGGGCAGGGGCCCAACGAGCAGTACTTC. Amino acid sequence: CASSLGQGPNEQYF.